A selection of T cell receptor beta chains follows, all from one sample in a study of T cells after posttransplantation cyclophosphamide. The data were produced by immunoSEQ multiplex PCR, yet TCRdb's version contains in-frame clones alone and is incomplete. The sample holds some 45,000 clones; 90% are singletons and the top ten take 2% to 3%. The starting material was PBMCs, obtained about 64 days after allogeneic stem cell transplant with posttransplant cyclophosphamide. The receptors stem from a male patient aged 55 to 69 who received an allogeneic stem cell transplant from a related donor and was CMV-positive. Some of the T cells may derive from the graft donor. CDR3s include the opening cysteine and the closing phenylalanine or tryptophan. D genes are given only for firm matches. Size is omitted from some rows. Given values are once, few, many or a class for expanded clones.

-	-	TRBJ1-5	TRBV7-2	CASSLAGTINQPQHF	TGTGCCAGCAGCTTAGCCGGGACAATTAACCAGCCCCAGCATTTT
TRBD2	-	TRBJ2-5	TRBV5-1	CASSWGTSGGPFQETQYF	TGCGCCAGCAGCTGGGGGACTAGCGGGGGGCCTTTTCAAGAGACCCAGTACTTC
-	-	TRBJ2-7	TRBV11-3	CASSLEGGGGSYEQYF	TGTGCCAGCAGCTTAGAAGGAGGGGGCGGCTCCTACGAGCAGTACTTC
-	-	TRBJ2-1	TRBV5-1	CASSLGRFAEQFF	TGCGCCAGCAGCCTAGGAAGGTTCGCGGAGCAGTTCTTC
-	-	TRBJ1-1	TRBV10-3	CAISDREETEAFF	TGTGCCATCAGTGACAGGGAGGAAACTGAAGCTTTCTTT
TRBD2	-	TRBJ2-1	TRBV6-1	CASRGLAGGSNEQFF	TGTGCCAGCAGGGGACTAGCGGGGGGGTCAAATGAGCAGTTCTTC
-	-	TRBJ1-1	TRBV2	CASSPTTGSTEAFF	TGTGCCAGCAGTCCCACCACAGGGTCCACTGAAGCTTTCTTT
-	-	TRBJ1-2	TRBV2	CASSLNLQETPFYGYTF	TGTGCCAGCAGCCTGAACTTACAGGAAACCCCATTCTATGGCTACACCTTC
-	-	TRBJ1-6	TRBV6-5	CASRLDSNSPLHF	TGTGCCAGCAGATTGGACAGTAATTCACCCCTTCACTTT
TRBD2	few	TRBJ2-1	TRBV6-4	CASSGTSGGANEQFF	TGTGCCAGCAGTGGGACTAGCGGGGGGGCCAATGAGCAGTTCTTC
-	-	TRBJ2-2	TRBV4-1	CASSQYPRVNTGELFF	TGCGCCAGCAGCCAATATCCCCGGGTTAACACCGGGGAGCTGTTTTTT
TRBD2	once	TRBJ2-3	TRBV9	CASSVVASGSTDTQYF	TGTGCCAGCAGCGTAGTTGCTAGCGGGAGCACAGATACGCAGTATTTT
-	-	TRBJ1-1	TRBV7-9	CASSFTGNTEAFF	TGTGCCAGCAGCTTTACAGGGAACACTGAAGCTTTCTTT
-	-	TRBJ1-1	TRBV29-1	CSADPQMNTEAFF	TGCAGCGCCGACCCACAGATGAACACTGAAGCTTTCTTT
-	-	TRBJ1-2	TRBV4-1	CASSQEPGMSYGYTF	TGCGCCAGCAGCCAAGAGCCGGGGATGAGCTATGGCTACACCTTC
-	-	TRBJ1-6	TRBV10-3	CAISRQNNSPLHF	TGTGCCATCAGTAGACAGAATAATTCACCCCTCCACTTT
-	-	TRBJ2-2	TRBV7-8	CASSLGHLEDGELFF	TGTGCCAGCAGCTTGGGCCACCTGGAGGACGGGGAGCTGTTTTTT
-	-	TRBJ1-2	TRBV5-4	CASSGTPDPIGYTF	TGTGCCAGCAGTGGGACACCCGATCCGATTGGCTACACCTTC
-	-	TRBJ1-2	TRBV12-5	CASGLGYQGGYTF	TGTGCTAGTGGTTTGGGGTACCAGGGCGGCTACACCTTC